The 10 T cell receptor beta chains below all came from one sample that was sequenced in a study of vaccination effects on CD4 cells after COVID-19. Data came from immunoSEQ multiplex PCR; TCRdb stores just in-frame clones and leaves some out. This table has some 74,000 clones, 80% to 85% appearing once. Antigen-specific CD4+ T cells expanded by the ViraFEST assay with viral peptide pools were then sequenced. The culture ran for roughly 10 days before CD4+ T cells were isolated. Two-dose BNT162b2 or mRNA-1273 vaccination was given to participants. The antigens for these receptors are not known. Sample: CD4+ T cells from PBMCs cultured with HCoV-229E spike peptides, taken after COVID-19 vaccination. These receptors all come from a human donor who received a COVID-19 vaccine.

The chain has TRBV5-6 and TRBJ2-5; TRBD1 aligns across 10 bases. The CDR3 is made up of 15 amino acids. V gave up 4 bases and J gave up 4 bases; unmatched junction bases: 7. The germline V gene encodes CDR1 SGHDT and CDR2 YYEEEE. In DNA, the CDR3 is TGTGCCAGCAGCCCGGGACAGGGGAGTGGAGAGACCCAGTACTTC. Its protein product is CASSPGQGSGETQYF.

The rearrangement uses TRBV11-2 and TRBJ2-1; D uncertain. V lost 1 base, J lost 0 bases, and 13 bases lay in between. Germline V gene data show CDR1 as SGHAT and CDR2 as FQNNGV. CDR3 size: 17 residues. CDR3 coding DNA: TGTGCCAGCAGCTTAGCGACTGAACCAACCTCCTACAATGAGCAGTTCTTC. This translates into CASSLATEPTSYNEQFF.

Of note for this clone: Lacking the conserved final phenylalanine or tryptophan, this CDR3 likely reflects a read error. Because the CDR3's place on the DNA is in doubt, the DNA is left out and the CDR3 is given as listed by TCRdb. J is TRBJ1-1 and V is TRBV21-1; TRBD1, the D gene given by the table, was not confirmed from the DNA. TRBV21-1 is designated a pseudogene. Ends included, the CDR3 has 10 residues. CDR3 protein: CASIHANRGV.

The chain has TRBV2 and TRBJ2-5; no clear D gene. The CDR3 spans 12 residues. Trimming left V 3 bases short and J 4 bases short, with 6 bases between. Germline lookup yields CDR1 SNHLY and CDR2 FYNNEI. As DNA, the CDR3 is TGTGCCAGCAGTGATCCCCCAGAGACCCAGTACTTC. Its translation: CASSDPPETQYF.

The rearrangement joins TRBV19 to TRBJ1-1; TRBD1 matches at 10 bases. This CDR3 contains 16 residues. With 4 bases clipped from V and 5 bases from J, the junction kept 10 bases outside the gene matches. Looked up from germline, CDR1 is LNHDA and CDR2 is SQIVND (reference sequence). The CDR3 loop reads CASSKGQGWEKTEAFF. The CDR3 DNA reads as TGTGCCAGTAGTAAGGGACAGGGGTGGGAAAAAACTGAAGCTTTCTTT.

V and J are TRBV5-1 and TRBJ2-1; 7 nucleotides match TRBD1. Germline lookup yields CDR1 SGHRS and CDR2 YFSETQ. The J segment lost 6 bases and the V segment lost 4 bases, leaving 4 bases of the junction unmatched. The CDR3 length is 13 residues. In nucleotides, the CDR3 is TGCGCCAGCAGCGGGACAGCCTTCAATGAGCAGTTCTTC. This sequence encodes CASSGTAFNEQFF.

The rearrangement links TRBV21-1 to TRBJ2-1; the table's TRBD1 call for D was not verified on the DNA. TRBV21-1 is assigned pseudogene status. This CDR3 comprises 19 residues. In DNA, the CDR3 is TGTGCCAGCAGCAAAGCGACAGGGGCTTGTTCTATCTACTACAATGAGCAGTTCTTC. Its translation is CASSKATGACSIYYNEQFF.

The rearrangement joins TRBV7-3 to TRBJ2-2; 9 bases align to TRBD2. Germline V gene lookup returns CDR1 SGHTA and CDR2 FQGTGA. This CDR3 has 17 residues. The junction had 10 bases not matched to a gene; V was cut back by 0 bases and J by 8 bases. The CDR3 DNA reads as TGTGCCAGCAGCTTAACGTTGGGACTAGCCCCTCAAGGGGAGCTGTTTTTT. Amino acids: CASSLTLGLAPQGELFF.

The chain combines TRBV7-2 with TRBJ1-1; D unclear. In germline, CDR1 is SGHTA, CDR2 FQGNSA. The CDR3 is made up of 12 amino acids. V was trimmed by 5 bases and J by 8 bases, leaving 12 bases between them. The CDR3 reads CASSPTGREAFF. CDR3 sequence (DNA): TGTGCCAGCAGCCCCACGGGGAGGGAAGCTTTCTTT.

The genes are TRBV27 and TRBJ1-2; weak D call: TRBD1 (5 bases). This CDR3 has 15 amino acids. Germline values: CDR1 MNHEY, CDR2 SMNVEV (reference sequence). Trimming took off 6 bases at V and 1 base at J, with 15 bases between the two ends. The CDR3 is CASRITLGGNYGYTF. The CDR3 DNA follows: TGTGCCAGCAGGATAACCCTCGGGGGTAACTATGGCTACACCTTC.